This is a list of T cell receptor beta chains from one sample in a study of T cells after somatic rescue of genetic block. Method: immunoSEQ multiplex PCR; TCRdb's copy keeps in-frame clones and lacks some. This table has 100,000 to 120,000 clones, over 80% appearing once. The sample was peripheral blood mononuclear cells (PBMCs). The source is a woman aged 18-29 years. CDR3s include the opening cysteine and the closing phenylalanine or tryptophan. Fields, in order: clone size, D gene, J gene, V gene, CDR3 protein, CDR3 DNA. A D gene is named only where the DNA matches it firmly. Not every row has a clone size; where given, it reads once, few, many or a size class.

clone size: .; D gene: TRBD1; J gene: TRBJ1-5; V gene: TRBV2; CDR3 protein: CASSERTGVNSQPQHF; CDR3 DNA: TGTGCCAGCAGTGAACGGACAGGGGTAAACAGTCAGCCCCAGCATTTT
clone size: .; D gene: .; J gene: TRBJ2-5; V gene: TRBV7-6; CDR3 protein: CASSSGGVPQYF; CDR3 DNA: TGTGCCAGCAGCTCAGGGGGGGTGCCCCAGTACTTC
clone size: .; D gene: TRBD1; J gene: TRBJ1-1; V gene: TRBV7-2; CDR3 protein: CASSLAPQGGNTEAFF; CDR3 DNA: TGTGCCAGCAGCTTAGCCCCCCAGGGGGGGAACACTGAAGCTTTCTTT
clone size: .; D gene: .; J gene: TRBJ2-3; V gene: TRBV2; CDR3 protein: CASSDIEDTQYF; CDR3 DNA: TGTGCCAGCAGTGACATAGAGGATACGCAGTATTTT
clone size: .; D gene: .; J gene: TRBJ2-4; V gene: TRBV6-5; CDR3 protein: CASSYPGDIQYF; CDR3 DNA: TGTGCCAGCAGTTACCCCGGCGACATTCAGTACTTC
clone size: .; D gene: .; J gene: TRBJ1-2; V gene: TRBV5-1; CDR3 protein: CASSLWENYGYTF; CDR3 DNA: TGCGCCAGCAGCTTGTGGGAAAACTATGGCTACACCTTC
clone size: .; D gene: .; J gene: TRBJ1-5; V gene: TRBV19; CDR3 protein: CASSDTLGNQPQHF; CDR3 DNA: TGTGCCAGTAGTGACACGCTGGGCAATCAGCCCCAGCATTTT
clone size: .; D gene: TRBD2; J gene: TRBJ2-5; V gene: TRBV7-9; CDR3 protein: CASSSFSGLAGQGETQYF; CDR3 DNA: TGTGCCAGCAGCTCTTTCTCGGGACTAGCGGGGCAGGGGGAGACCCAGTACTTC
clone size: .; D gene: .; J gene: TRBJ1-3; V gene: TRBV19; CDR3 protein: CASSQTTGPGNTIYF; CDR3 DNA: TGTGCCAGTAGCCAAACGACGGGACCAGGAAACACCATATATTTT
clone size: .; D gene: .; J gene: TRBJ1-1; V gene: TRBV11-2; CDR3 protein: CASSPPGVAFF; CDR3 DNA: TGTGCCAGCAGCCCCCCGGGGGTAGCTTTCTTT
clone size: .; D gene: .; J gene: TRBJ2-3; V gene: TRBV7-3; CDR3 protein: CASSLSNTQTDTQYF; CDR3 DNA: TGTGCCAGCAGCTTATCAAACACGCAGACAGATACGCAGTATTTT
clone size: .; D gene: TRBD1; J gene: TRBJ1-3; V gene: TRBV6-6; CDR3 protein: CASSYVTGDSGNTIYF; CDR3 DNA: TGTGCCAGCAGTTATGTCACAGGGGATTCTGGAAACACCATATATTTT
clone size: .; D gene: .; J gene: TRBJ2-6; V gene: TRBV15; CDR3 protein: CATSRHQASGANVLTF; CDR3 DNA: TGTGCCACCAGCAGACATCAGGCCTCTGGGGCCAACGTCCTGACTTTC
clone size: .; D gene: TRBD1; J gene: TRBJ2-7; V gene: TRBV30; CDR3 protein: CAWNRGPYEQYF; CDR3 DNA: TGTGCCTGGAACAGGGGCCCCTACGAGCAGTACTTC
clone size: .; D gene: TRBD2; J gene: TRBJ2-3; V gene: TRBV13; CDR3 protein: CASSLIWASGATDTQYF; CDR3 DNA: TGTGCCAGCAGCTTAATATGGGCTAGCGGGGCCACAGATACGCAGTATTTT
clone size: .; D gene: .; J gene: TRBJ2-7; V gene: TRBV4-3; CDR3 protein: CANSSKGGSEQYF; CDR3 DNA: TGCGCCAACAGCAGTAAGGGGGGCTCCGAGCAGTACTTC
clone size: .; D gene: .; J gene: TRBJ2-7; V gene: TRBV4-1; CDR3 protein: CASSQEAGSYEQYF; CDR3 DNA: TGCGCCAGCAGCCAAGAGGCAGGGTCGTACGAGCAGTACTTC
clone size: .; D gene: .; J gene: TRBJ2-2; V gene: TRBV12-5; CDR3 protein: CASGGASRAGELFF; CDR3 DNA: TGTGCTAGTGGTGGGGCCTCGAGGGCCGGGGAGCTGTTTTTT
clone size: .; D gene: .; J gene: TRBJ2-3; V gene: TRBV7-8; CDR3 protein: CASSFLADTQYF; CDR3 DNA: TGTGCCAGCAGCTTCTTGGCAGATACGCAGTATTTT
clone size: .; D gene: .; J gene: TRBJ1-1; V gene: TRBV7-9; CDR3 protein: CASISEVKSDTEAFF; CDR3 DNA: TGTGCCAGCATAAGCGAAGTCAAATCGGACACTGAAGCTTTCTTT
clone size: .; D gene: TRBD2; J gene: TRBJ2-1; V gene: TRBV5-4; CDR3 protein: CASSLGLAGGYEQFF; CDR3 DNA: TGTGCCAGCAGCTTGGGACTAGCGGGCGGCTATGAGCAGTTCTTC
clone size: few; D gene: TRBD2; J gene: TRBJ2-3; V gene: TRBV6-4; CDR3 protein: CASSVESGGKDTQYF; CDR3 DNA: TGTGCCAGCAGTGTGGAGAGCGGGGGGAAGGATACGCAGTATTTT
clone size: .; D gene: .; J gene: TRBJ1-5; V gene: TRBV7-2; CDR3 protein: CASSLVRGNQPQHF; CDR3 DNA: TGTGCCAGCAGCTTAGTTAGGGGAAATCAGCCCCAGCATTTT
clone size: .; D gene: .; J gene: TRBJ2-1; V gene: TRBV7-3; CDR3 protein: CASTNAPGSYNEQFF; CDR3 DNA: TGTGCCAGCACCAACGCCCCAGGTTCCTACAATGAGCAGTTCTTC
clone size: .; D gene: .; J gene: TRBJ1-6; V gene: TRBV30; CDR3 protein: CAWSVQVDSPLHF; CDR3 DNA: TGTGCCTGGAGTGTACAGGTAGATTCACCCCTCCACTTT
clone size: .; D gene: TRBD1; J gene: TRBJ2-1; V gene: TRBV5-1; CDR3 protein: CASSLRTGYYNEQFF; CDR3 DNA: TGCGCCAGCAGCTTGAGGACAGGTTATTACAATGAGCAGTTCTTC
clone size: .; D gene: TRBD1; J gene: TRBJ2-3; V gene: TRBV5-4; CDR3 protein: CASSSDRGSTDTQYF; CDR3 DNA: TGTGCCAGCAGCTCGGACAGGGGTAGCACAGATACGCAGTATTTT
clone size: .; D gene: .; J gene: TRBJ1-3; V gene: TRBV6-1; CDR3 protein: CASSEFRISGNTIYF; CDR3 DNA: TGTGCCAGCAGTGAGTTTCGCATCTCTGGAAACACCATATATTTT
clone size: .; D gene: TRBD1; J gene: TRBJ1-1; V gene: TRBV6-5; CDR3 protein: CASKLGQGGYTEAFF; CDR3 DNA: TGTGCCAGCAAGCTCGGACAGGGAGGTTATACTGAAGCTTTCTTT
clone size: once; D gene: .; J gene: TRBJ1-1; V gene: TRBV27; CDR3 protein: CASSSRGLVNTEAFF; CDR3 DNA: TGTGCCAGCAGTTCTCGAGGGTTGGTTAACACTGAAGCTTTCTTT
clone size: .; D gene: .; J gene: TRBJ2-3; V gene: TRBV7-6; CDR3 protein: CASKLTASTDTQYF; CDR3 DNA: TGTGCCAGCAAACTCACGGCAAGCACAGATACGCAGTATTTT
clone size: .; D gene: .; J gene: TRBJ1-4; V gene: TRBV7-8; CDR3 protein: CASSWAEPNEKLFF; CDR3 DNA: TGTGCCAGCAGCTGGGCGGAACCTAATGAAAAACTGTTTTTT
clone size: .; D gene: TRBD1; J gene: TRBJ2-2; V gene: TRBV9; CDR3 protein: CASTVSGTANTGELFF; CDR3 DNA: TGTGCCAGCACCGTATCAGGGACAGCGAACACCGGGGAGCTGTTTTTT
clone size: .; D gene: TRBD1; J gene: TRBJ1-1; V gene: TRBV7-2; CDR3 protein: CASSPPTGSNTEAFF; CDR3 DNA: TGTGCCAGCAGCCCTCCGACAGGGTCGAACACTGAAGCTTTCTTT
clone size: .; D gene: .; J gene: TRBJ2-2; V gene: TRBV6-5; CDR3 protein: CASRPRTVLAGELFF; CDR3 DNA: TGTGCCAGCAGACCACGCACCGTGCTCGCCGGGGAGCTGTTTTTT
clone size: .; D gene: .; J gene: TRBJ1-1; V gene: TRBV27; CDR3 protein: CASSFSGANTEAFF; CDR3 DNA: TGTGCCAGCAGTTTCTCAGGAGCGAACACTGAAGCTTTCTTT